This TCR beta chain was observed in a study of T cells in Graves' hyperthyroidism and ophthalmopathy. From RNA transcripts, TCR beta CDR3 regions were amplified. RT-PCR in the first round (using the HTBI primer set) targeted the TCR CDR3. TCRdb passed the multiplex PCR reads through MiXCR, listing each CDR3 protein once. The top ten clones hold roughly 45% of a sample with approximately 510,000 distinct CDR3 sequences, over 35% of them seen once. Input material: peripheral blood or thyroid tissue (not recorded which). This TCR came from an adult woman with Graves' disease, either hyperthyroidism or ophthalmopathy (not recorded which).

CDR3 nucleotide sequence: TGCGCCAGCAGCCAAGATAAGGGCCGAACCTCACACCATGGCTACACCTTC. As protein: CASSQDKGRTSHHGYTF. The V call is TRBV4-3, the J call TRBJ1-2; D is unclear. Looked up from germline, CDR1 is LGHNA and CDR2 is YSLEER. This CDR3 is 17 amino acids long. The V gene lost 0 bases and the J gene lost 6 bases, with 20 bases spanning the gap.